Listed here are 25 T cell receptor beta chains from one sample, sequenced in a study of tissue T cells after allogeneic stem cell transplantation. Using immunoSEQ multiplex PCR, the repertoire was profiled, and TCRdb retains in-frame clones only, with some absent. Found here are more than 40,000 clones, 73% of them singletons; the top ten hold roughly 0.55%. The sequencing sample was made of sorted cells pooled from one or two spleens. These receptor sequences come from a pool of C57BL/6 mice in good health.

About this clone itself: Gene and germline names: mouse. The read halts 1 residue ahead of the CDR3 end, with the missing end drawn from the germline J gene. The chain uses TRBV16 and TRBJ2-5, with 7 positions matching TRBD2. Germline V CDR1 and CDR2: SGHSA, FRNQAP. CDR3 length: 15 residues. V was clipped by 1 base and J by 0 bases; unmatched bases: 1. The CDR3: CASSLVGGNQDTQYF. The part of the CDR3 DNA that was read is TGTGCAAGCAGCTTAGTGGGGGGTAACCAAGACACCCAGTAC.

Worth noting for this clone: Here the gene names and germline are mouse. The CDR3 extends 1 residue past the end of the read, so its final part is completed from the germline J gene. The chain carries TRBV13-3 and TRBJ2-4, with 7 bases aligning to TRBD1. CDR3 size: 14 residues. CDR1 is NNHDY, CDR2 SYVADS, per germline. The ends lost 4 bases at V and 2 bases at J; junction bases unmatched: 4. The DNA read from the CDR3 is TGTGCCAGCAGTCGGGACAGAGATCAAAACACCTTGTAC. Residues: CASSRDRDQNTLY. The CDR3, in full, reads CASSRDRDQNTLYF. Filled out from reference TRBV13-3 and TRBJ2-4, the complete variable domain reads EAAVTQSPRSKVAVTGGKVTLSCHQTNNHDYMYWYRQDTGHGLRLIHYSYVADSTEKGDIPDGYKASRPSQENFSLILELASLSQTAVYFCASSRDRDQNTLYFGAGTRLSVL.

Note on this clone: Each gene name is a mouse one. The missing CDR3 end, 1 residue past where the read stops, is filled in from the germline J gene. The chain combines TRBV3 with TRBJ2-4; a weak D match, TRBD1 (5 bases). V dropped 1 base and J dropped 0 bases, with 5 bases sitting between them. Germline V gene sequence: CDR1 SNHLY, CDR2 FYNGKV (reference sequence). The CDR3 length is 14 residues. The sequenced CDR3 bases are TGTGCCAGCAGCTTAGGACAGAGTCAAAACACCTTGTAC. Protein product: CASSLGQSQNTLY. The whole CDR3 sequence is CASSLGQSQNTLYF.

Comment on this clone: Genes here carry mouse names. The read gets to within 1 residue of the CDR3 end, and the germline J gene fills in the rest. The sample has other DNA sequences that encode this CDR3 too. V usage is TRBV14 and J usage is TRBJ2-1; TRBD2 matches 8 bases. This CDR3 region has 14 residues. Germline CDR1 is SGHDT and CDR2 is FRDEAV. The V and J ends lost 2 bases and 3 bases, in that order; junction bases with no gene match: 1. The CDR3 reads CASSFWGGYAEQFF. CDR3 DNA, as far as it was read: TGTGCCAGCAGTTTTTGGGGGGGCTATGCTGAGCAGTTC.

This clone was recorded a few times. Gene names follow the mouse nomenclature. The read ends 1 residue before the CDR3 terminus; that terminus is restored from the germline J gene. V usage is TRBV31 and J usage is TRBJ1-5, with 11 bases fitting TRBD1. Per germline, CDR1 GKSSPN and CDR2 SITVG. The junction had 1 base not matched to a gene; V was cut back by 0 bases and J by 6 bases. This CDR3 is built from 14 residues. The sequenced part of the CDR3 DNA is TGTGCCTGGAGTCTCGGGACAGGGGGCCAGGCTCCGCTT. The encoded protein is CAWSLGTGGQAPL. The entire CDR3 is CAWSLGTGGQAPLF.

This clone has just a few counts. The listed genes are named as in mouse. Read sequence stops 1 residue before the CDR3 end, and the germline J gene provides the missing end. V usage is TRBV13-1 and J usage is TRBJ1-3; no clear D. CDR3 length: 14 amino acids. V lost 1 base and J lost 4, with 9 bases in between. Germline values: CDR1 NSHNY, CDR2 SYGAGN. CDR3 protein: CASSDLGSGNTLYF. The sequenced CDR3 bases are TGTGCCAGCAGTGATCTGGGTTCAGGAAATACGCTCTAT.

Details on this clone: Mouse gene names apply. The read falls 1 residue short of the CDR3 end, and the missing part is taken from the germline J gene. The chain recombines TRBV13-3 with TRBJ2-5; D is uncertain. Trimming stripped 3 bases from V and 6 bases from J, with 5 bases between. The CDR3 sequence is 11 residues long. Germline V gene sequence: CDR1 NNHDY, CDR2 SYVADS. The sequenced part of the CDR3 DNA is TGTGCCAGCAGTGGGAGGGACACCCAGTAC. Protein: CASSGRDTQY. The full CDR3 is CASSGRDTQYF.

To note about this clone: Any gene name here is a mouse gene name. The read ends 1 residue shy of where the CDR3 ends; the end is completed using the germline J gene. The rearrangement uses TRBV29 and TRBJ1-4, with TRBD1 matching 10 bases. The trim removed 9 bases at V and 6 bases at J, leaving 10 bases unmatched. Germline V gene lookup returns CDR1 MSHET and CDR2 SYDVDS. The CDR3 is 15 amino acids. Incomplete CDR3 DNA: TGTGCTAGTAGGGCCCGGGACAGGGGCGACGAAAGATTATTT. Translated, it gives CASRARDRGDERLF. The CDR3 as a whole reads CASRARDRGDERLFF.

Note on this clone: Gene names and germline refer to mouse. The read ends 1 residue shy of where the CDR3 ends; the end is completed using the germline J gene. The chain employs TRBV15 and TRBJ2-5; D is unclear. Per the germline V gene, CDR1 is SGHND and CDR2 is FRSKSL. Trimming pared 3 bases from V and 3 bases from J, leaving 7 bases between. The length of the CDR3 is 13 residues. The CDR3 bases that were read are TGTGCCAGCAGTTTGGGGAAACAAGACACCCAGTAC. Encoded protein: CASSLGKQDTQY. The full CDR3 reads CASSLGKQDTQYF.

In regard to this clone: Mouse gene names and germline throughout. The read is 1 residue too short to cover the CDR3 end, so that end is filled in from the germline J gene. The V call is TRBV16, the J call TRBJ1-1; tentative D call: TRBD1 (5 bases). The CDR3 runs 13 residues. Trimming shortened V by 5 bases and J by 1 base, and 8 bases separated the two germline ends. In germline, CDR1 is SGHSA, CDR2 FRNQAP. Incomplete CDR3 DNA: TGTGCAAGCAGCCAGGGCATAAACACAGAAGTCTTC. Translating it yields CASSQGINTEVF. The full CDR3 sequence reads CASSQGINTEVFF.

Worth noting for this clone: Genes here carry mouse names. The read terminates 1 residue ahead of where the CDR3 ends, so the germline J gene completes it. The rearrangement joins TRBV17 to TRBJ2-2; 10 bases match TRBD2. From germline, CDR1 is MNHDT and CDR2 YYDKIL. The trim removed 5 bases at V and 4 bases at J, leaving 4 bases unmatched. The CDR3 is made up of 15 amino acids. CDR3 sequence reads: CASSPGGAGTGQLYF. CDR3 DNA (partial): TGTGCTAGCAGTCCTGGGGGGGCAGGCACCGGGCAGCTCTAC. Using reference TRBV17 and TRBJ2-2 for the parts outside the CDR3, the full variable domain is DTTVKQNPRYKLARVGKPVNLICSQTMNHDTMYWYQKKPNQAPKLLLFYYDKILNREADTFEKFQSSRPNNSFCSLYIGSAGLEYSAMYLCASSPGGAGTGQLYFGEGSKLTVL.

In regard to this clone: The gene names given are mouse names. The read comes to an end 1 residue before the CDR3 does, leaving the germline J gene to fill in the end. This chain connects TRBV2 to TRBJ2-4; the D gene is possibly TRBD2 (6 bases). Germline assignment: CDR1 LGHNA and CDR2 YSYQKL. The CDR3 is made up of 16 amino acids. Trimming stripped 4 bases from V and 1 base from J, with 15 bases between. The CDR3 bases that were read are TGTGCCAGCAGCCCCGCGAACTCTGGGGGTCAAAACACCTTGTAC. Translating gives CASSPANSGGQNTLY. The CDR3 in its entirety is CASSPANSGGQNTLYF. The full variable domain, completed using reference TRBV2 and TRBJ2-4, is DPKIIQKPKYLVAVTGSEKILICEQYLGHNAMYWYRQSAKKPLEFMFSYSYQKLMDNQTASSRFQPQSSKKNHLDLQITALKPDDSATYFCASSPANSGGQNTLYFGAGTRLSVL.

To note about this clone: The genes are named according to mouse. CDR3 loop: CASSQGRSSYEQYF. The sequenced part of the CDR3 DNA is TGTGCCAGCAGCCAAGGACGGAGCTCCTATGAACAGTAC. This chain joins TRBV2 and TRBJ2-7; D gene uncertain. The CDR3 end is not reached by the read, which stops 1 residue before it; the germline J gene fills it in. Trimming stripped 1 base from V and 0 bases from J, with 7 bases between. Germline-derived CDR1 and CDR2 are LGHNA and YSYQKL. The CDR3 has 14 residues.

A note on this clone: Mouse names are used for the genes. The read comes to an end 1 residue before the CDR3 does, leaving the germline J gene to fill in the end. The J gene is TRBJ1-3, the V gene TRBV5, with D maybe TRBD1 (5 bases). Germline-derived CDR1 and CDR2 are LGHNA and YNLKQL (reference sequence). The germline V and J ends were trimmed by 4 bases and 4 bases, with 11 bases remaining between them. CDR3 length: 14 residues. CDR3 sequence reads: CASSPRDSGNTLYF. CDR3 bases read: TGTGCCAGCAGCCCCCGGGACTCCGGAAATACGCTCTAT.

Concerning this clone itself: Gene labels here are mouse ones. The missing CDR3 end, 1 residue past where the read stops, is filled in from the germline J gene. The chain carries TRBV5 and TRBJ2-5, with D unresolved. The CDR3 loop spans 13 amino acids. The ends were cut back, 4 bases at V and 2 bases at J, with 7 bases in the middle. Germline assignment: CDR1 LGHNA and CDR2 YNLKQL (reference sequence). The covered CDR3 bases are TGTGCCAGCAGCCCCGGGCGCCAAGACACCCAGTAC. Amino acid sequence: CASSPGRQDTQY. The whole CDR3 protein is CASSPGRQDTQYF.

The table lists this clone with a few counts. Gene names and germline refer to mouse. Coverage ceases 1 residue before the CDR3 finishes, and the germline J gene fills in the end. The genes are TRBV29 and TRBJ1-3; D remains unclear. V lost 5 bases and J 0 bases, leaving 8 bases between the germline ends. CDR3 length equals 14 residues. Germline V gives CDR1 MSHET, CDR2 SYDVDS. The CDR3 is CASSPENSGNTLYF. The part of the CDR3 DNA that was read is TGTGCTAGCAGTCCAGAAAATTCTGGAAATACGCTCTAT.

With regard to this clone: Mouse gene names and germline throughout. The read is 1 residue too short to cover the CDR3 end, so that end is filled in from the germline J gene. The V and J genes are TRBV13-2 and TRBJ1-5, with 7 nucleotides matching TRBD1. The CDR3 is 14 residues long. Germline CDR1 and CDR2: NNHNN and SYGAGS (reference sequence). V shed 3 bases and J 4 bases; nucleotides not matched to a gene: 4. CDR3 DNA, as far as it was read: TGTGCCAGCGGTGGTACGGGACAGAACCAGGCTCCGCTT. It translates to CASGGTGQNQAPL. The full CDR3 sequence reads CASGGTGQNQAPLF.

On this clone itself: Mouse names are used for the genes. The observed sequence ends 1 residue before the CDR3 terminus, with the missing tail filled in from the germline J gene. This chain uses TRBV4 with TRBJ2-3; unclear D gene. CDR3 length: 12 residues. Germline loops: CDR1 LGHDT, CDR2 YNNKQL (reference sequence). Trimming took 4 bases from V and 0 from J, leaving 2 bases between them. CDR3 in amino acids: CASSFSAETLYF. CDR3 bases read: TGTGCCAGCAGCTTTAGTGCAGAAACGCTGTAT.

This clone appeared once. Germline and genes: mouse. Read sequence stops 1 residue before the CDR3 end, and the germline J gene provides the missing end. The J gene is TRBJ2-5, the V gene TRBV16; possible D gene TRBD1, 6 bases. The CDR3 spans 13 residues. Per the germline V gene, CDR1 is SGHSA and CDR2 is FRNQAP. V shed 6 bases and J shed 4 bases, with 11 bases lying between them. The sequenced part of the CDR3 DNA is TGTGCAAGCAGGATCCGGGACAAAGACACCCAGTAC. Amino acids: CASRIRDKDTQY. The CDR3 in full is CASRIRDKDTQYF.

A note on this clone: Gene names follow the mouse nomenclature. The read finishes 1 residue shy of the CDR3 end, and the germline J gene is used to complete it. This chain connects TRBV2 to TRBJ2-2, with a weak D call TRBD2 (7 bases). This CDR3 has 15 amino acids. CDR1 and CDR2 (germline): LGHNA, YSYQKL. Trimming stripped 0 bases from V and 3 bases from J, with 8 bases between. The CDR3 protein is CASSQEGGHTGQLYF. CDR3 bases read: TGTGCCAGCAGCCAAGAGGGGGGCCACACCGGGCAGCTCTAC.

As for this clone: Genes here carry mouse names. Coverage ceases 1 residue before the CDR3 finishes, and the germline J gene fills in the end. The rearrangement uses TRBV2 and TRBJ1-1, with TRBD1 matching over 10 bases. Per germline, CDR1 LGHNA and CDR2 YSYQKL. The CDR3 extends over 15 amino acids. The junction had 4 bases not matched to a gene; V was cut back by 1 base and J by 5 bases. CDR3: CASSQVGTGVTEVFF. CDR3 bases read: TGTGCCAGCAGCCAAGTCGGGACAGGGGTGACAGAAGTCTTC.

In regard to this clone: All gene names here are mouse names. CDR3 loop: CAWSLEGRDTQYF. The DNA read from the CDR3 is TGTGCCTGGAGTCTAGAGGGGCGAGACACCCAGTAC. This chain joins TRBV31 and TRBJ2-5; D is perhaps TRBD1 or TRBD2 (5 bases each). The missing CDR3 end, 1 residue past where the read stops, is filled in from the germline J gene. Germline lookup yields CDR1 GKSSPN and CDR2 SITVG. CDR3 size: 13 residues. Trimming cost V 0 bases and J 5 bases, with 9 bases left between them. The full variable domain, completed using reference TRBV31 and TRBJ2-5, is AQTIHQWPVAEIKAVGSPLSLGCTIKGKSSPNLYWYWQATGGTLQQLFYSITVGQVESVVQLNLSASRPKDDQFILSTEKLLLSHSGFYLCAWSLEGRDTQYFGPGTRLLVL.

About this clone: Here the gene names and germline are mouse. The missing CDR3 end, 1 residue past where the read stops, is filled in from the germline J gene. J is TRBJ2-1 and V is TRBV12-1; D assignment may be TRBD1 or TRBD2 (5 bases each). The CDR3 covers 13 residues. V lost 4 bases, J lost 1 base, and 7 bases lay in between. CDR1 and CDR2 (germline): SGHSN, HYEKVE. CDR3 region: CASSRDNYAEQFF. The sequenced CDR3 bases are TGTGCCAGCTCCCGGGACAACTATGCTGAGCAGTTC.

This clone occurred a few times. Gene and germline names: mouse. The read halts 1 residue ahead of the CDR3 end, with the missing end drawn from the germline J gene. The rearrangement links TRBV29 to TRBJ2-7; 11 bases are shared with TRBD2. Germline V lookup: CDR1 MSHET, CDR2 SYDVDS. The J segment lost 7 bases and the V segment lost 5 bases, leaving 4 bases of the junction unmatched. The CDR3 contains 13 residues. The CDR3 reads CASSRDWGREQYF. Partial CDR3 DNA: TGTGCTAGCAGTCGGGACTGGGGGAGGGAACAGTAC.

This clone was observed a few times. Genes and germline come from the mouse. The DNA ends 1 residue before the CDR3 does, and the rest of the CDR3 is filled in from the germline J gene. This chain joins TRBV13-3 and TRBJ1-4; 9 bases are a match to TRBD1. J gave up 4 bases and V 4 bases, and 5 bases lay outside the gene matches. The CDR3 length is 15 residues. Germline lookup yields CDR1 NNHDY and CDR2 SYVADS. The CDR3: CASSSGTGFNERLFF. CDR3 DNA, as far as it was read: TGTGCCAGCAGTTCCGGGACAGGGTTCAACGAAAGATTATTT. The full variable domain, its missing parts supplied by reference TRBV13-3 and TRBJ1-4, is EAAVTQSPRSKVAVTGGKVTLSCHQTNNHDYMYWYRQDTGHGLRLIHYSYVADSTEKGDIPDGYKASRPSQENFSLILELASLSQTAVYFCASSSGTGFNERLFFGHGTKLSVL.